What follows are 20 T cell receptor beta chains derived from one specimen sequenced in a study of regulatory T cells in long-lasting Graves disease. According to the study, TCR beta libraries were built with iRepertoire HTBI primers and CDR3-region Arm-PCR. TCRdb reanalysed the multiplex PCR reads using MiXCR and keeps one entry per CDR3 protein. The data contain 700,000 or so distinct CDR3 sequences, 30% of them singletons. Time point in this sample: persistent/refractory GD, antithyroid drugs over 5 years with positive TRAb. From PBMCs, RNA was extracted and then used to make the TCR library. The sample was peripheral blood mononuclear cells (PBMCs), taken when the disease was refractory, from a patient treated with antithyroid drugs. These receptors all stem from a female donor with Graves disease.

This clonotype was counted between two and nine times. V is TRBV3-1 and J is TRBJ1-1; no definite D call. Trimming left V 5 bases short and J 10 bases short, with 11 bases between. The CDR3 totals 11 residues. CDR1 is LGHDT, CDR2 YNNKEL, per germline (reference sequence). This CDR3 reads CASSTGVVAFF. CDR3 coding DNA: TGTGCCAGCAGCACCGGGGTGGTAGCTTTCTTT.

V and J are TRBV19 and TRBJ2-7; D may be TRBD2 (5 bases). Trimming removed 4 bases at V and 0 bases at J, with 10 bases between. The CDR3 consists of 14 residues. CDR1 and CDR2 (germline): LNHDA, SQIVND (reference sequence). The CDR3 loop is CASSREKGSYEQYF. Written as DNA, the CDR3 is TGTGCCAGTAGTAGGGAGAAGGGCTCCTACGAGCAGTACTTC. The entire variable domain, with the rest obtained from reference TRBV19 and TRBJ2-7, is as follows: DGGITQSPKYLFRKEGQNVTLSCEQNLNHDAMYWYRQDPGQGLRLIYYSQIVNDFQKGDIAEGYSVSREKKESFPLTVTSAQKNPTAFYLCASSREKGSYEQYFGPGTRLTVT.

The chain joins TRBV30 to TRBJ2-5, with D unresolved. This CDR3 has 14 residues. The V gene's germline CDR1 is GTSNPN and CDR2 SVGIG (reference sequence). The V and J ends lost 5 bases and 2 bases respectively, with 15 bases between them. The CDR3 sequence is CAWGPLAGQETQYF. The CDR3 DNA reads TGTGCCTGGGGACCCTTGGCTGGTCAAGAGACCCAGTACTTC.

The V and J genes are TRBV7-2 and TRBJ1-1; D gene ambiguous. Trimming removed 5 bases at V and 7 bases at J, with 23 bases between. This CDR3 spans 16 amino acids. Germline V gives CDR1 SGHTA, CDR2 FQGNSA. CDR3 in DNA: TGTGCCAGCAGCCCAACCAGATTCCCGGGTTTAGGTGAAGCTTTCTTT. As protein: CASSPTRFPGLGEAFF.

In its sample, this clonotype was seen a few times. The CDR3, as DNA: TGCAGTGCTAGGAGGGATCCGAGCACTGAAGCTTTCTTT. Its protein product is CSARRDPSTEAFF. The chain couples TRBV20-1 to TRBJ1-1; D is unclear. CDR1 and CDR2 from the germline V gene are DFQATT and SNEGSKA (reference sequence). Trimming removed 3 bases from V and 4 bases from J, with 12 bases in between. There are 13 residues in the CDR3.

The rearrangement uses TRBV6-1 and TRBJ1-2; 8 bases map to TRBD1. CDR3 length equals 19 residues. The V gene's germline CDR1 is MNHNS and CDR2 SASEGT. Germline trimming cut 6 bases from V and 0 bases from J; bases unmatched to any gene: 18. The CDR3 nucleotides read TGTGCCAGCAGCGGTATAGGGACAGGCCGACCGGAGTCTAACTATGGCTACACCTTC. This translates into CASSGIGTGRPESNYGYTF.

With regard to this clonotype: A read error may explain this, as a much larger clone is one base away. The chain has TRBV28 and TRBJ1-6; D is ambiguous. Germline V CDR1 and CDR2: MDHEN, SYDVKM. The CDR3 covers 17 residues. For the CDR3, the DNA is TGTGCCAGCAGTTTAAGGACCACGGGAGCCTATAAATCACCCCTCCACTTT. It translates to CASSLRTTGAYKSPLHF.

J is TRBJ1-5 and V is TRBV7-9; D ambiguous. This CDR3 spans 14 amino acids. The V and J ends lost 5 bases and 0 bases respectively, with 8 bases between them. Germline assignment: CDR1 SEHNR and CDR2 FQNEAQ (reference sequence). CDR3 sequence (DNA): TGTGCCAGCAGCAACCAGTATAGCAATCAGCCCCAGCATTTT. Protein: CASSNQYSNQPQHF.

The chain combines TRBV18 with TRBJ1-1; weak D call: TRBD1 (5 bases). This CDR3 has 14 amino acids. Per the germline V gene, CDR1 is KGHSH and CDR2 is LQKENI. V dropped 2 bases and J dropped 3 bases, with 10 bases sitting between them. For the CDR3, the DNA is TGTGCCAGCTCACCATCGGGGCCATACACTGAAGCTTTCTTT. This translates into CASSPSGPYTEAFF. Supplemented by reference TRBV18 and TRBJ1-1, the full variable domain reads NAGVMQNPRHLVRRRGQEARLRCSPMKGHSHVYWYRQLPEEGLKFMVYLQKENIIDESGMPKERFSAEFPKEGPSILRIQQVVRGDSAAYFCASSPSGPYTEAFFGQGTRLTVV.

As for this clonotype: At one boundary the junction diverges from the germline segment, which might be a read error. The V gene is TRBV12-3 or TRBV12-4, the J gene TRBJ2-2, with D possibly called TRBD1 or TRBD2 (5 bases each). The CDR3 extends over 15 amino acids. CDR3 amino acids: CASTLGTGNIGELFF. CDR3 DNA sequence: TGTGCCAGCACCCTAGGGACGGGCAACATCGGGGAGCTGTTTTTT.

This chain joins TRBV11-2 and TRBJ2-1; 8 bases fit TRBD2. Trimming removed 7 bases from V and 7 bases from J; junction bases left unmatched: 9. The CDR3 is 14 residues long. Germline V gene data show CDR1 as SGHAT and CDR2 as FQNNGV. The CDR3 sequence is CASTRLAINNEQFF. CDR3 coding DNA: TGTGCCAGCACCCGACTAGCGATAAATAATGAGCAGTTCTTC.

This clonotype occurred a few times. The rearrangement links TRBV29-1 to TRBJ1-1, with TRBD1 as a possible D gene (6 bases). CDR1 is SQVTM and CDR2 is ANQGSEA in the germline V gene. This CDR3 is built from 13 residues. Trimming removed 6 bases at V and 1 base at J, with 12 bases between. This CDR3 is CSVRGAGNTEAFF. DNA of the CDR3: TGCAGCGTGCGGGGGGCAGGGAACACTGAAGCTTTCTTT. Drawing the rest from reference TRBV29-1 and TRBJ1-1, the complete variable domain is SAVISQKPSRDICQRGTSLTIQCQVDSQVTMMFWYRQQPGQSLTLIATANQGSEATYESGFVIDKFPISRPNLTFSTLTVSNMSPEDSSIYLCSVRGAGNTEAFFGQGTRLTVV.

This clonotype was observed a handful of times. The rearrangement joins TRBV20-1 to TRBJ1-1; 8 bases are a match to TRBD1. V shed 2 bases and J 2 bases; nucleotides not matched to a gene: 4. This CDR3 is built from 14 residues. CDR1 is DFQATT, CDR2 SNEGSKA, per germline (reference sequence). The CDR3 spells CSARKTGANTEAFF. CDR3 bases: TGCAGTGCTAGAAAGACAGGGGCTAACACTGAAGCTTTCTTT.

This clonotype was observed many times. V usage is TRBV28 and J usage is TRBJ1-2; 9 bases fit TRBD1. Unmatched junction bases numbered 7, after V lost 9 bases and J lost 5 bases. This CDR3 region has 13 residues. Germline CDR1 is MDHEN and CDR2 is SYDVKM. The CDR3 is CASLGQGRYGYTF. In DNA form, the CDR3 reads TGTGCCAGTCTCGGACAGGGGCGGTATGGCTACACCTTC.

The V and J genes are TRBV29-1 and TRBJ1-1; D is ambiguous. Germline CDR1 is SQVTM and CDR2 is ANQGSEA. CDR3 length equals 14 residues. Trimming left V 0 bases short and J 1 base short, with 9 bases between. CDR3 sequence: CSVEDNGRNTEAFF. The CDR3 nucleotides are TGCAGCGTTGAAGATAATGGCAGGAACACTGAAGCTTTCTTT.

The chain employs TRBV5-1 and TRBJ1-2; no reliable D call. The CDR3 contains 16 residues. In germline, CDR1 is SGHRS, CDR2 YFSETQ. Trimming removed 5 bases from V and 2 bases from J, with 19 bases in between. In nucleotides, the CDR3 is TGCGCCAGCAGTCTCGGGGAGTTGATAAAGAACTATGGCTACACCTTC. This translates into CASSLGELIKNYGYTF.

The chain is built from TRBV28 and TRBJ2-2; the D gene is possibly TRBD1 (5 bases). The V and J ends lost 6 bases and 7 bases respectively, with 21 bases between them. The CDR3 runs 16 residues. The germline V gene has CDR1 MDHEN and CDR2 SYDVKM. The CDR3 DNA sequence: TGTGCCAGCAGACAAGACAGCCTTTTCGGCTTCGGGGAGCTGTTTTTT. Amino acids: CASRQDSLFGFGELFF.

A few counts support this clonotype. The chain employs TRBV27 and TRBJ1-5; D possibly corresponds to TRBD1 (6 bases). This CDR3 spans 18 amino acids. V lost 6 bases to trimming and J lost 4 bases, with 25 bases between them. Germline V lookup: CDR1 MNHEY, CDR2 SMNVEV (reference sequence). The CDR3 DNA sequence: TGTGCCAGCAGAAAACCACCAAACCGGGGGCCGGGAAATCAGCCCCAGCATTTT. Protein: CASRKPPNRGPGNQPQHF.

This clonotype has ten or more counts. The V and J genes are TRBV2 and TRBJ2-5, with a weak D call TRBD1 (6 bases). The germline CDR1 and CDR2 sequences are SNHLY and FYNNEI. The V and J ends lost 5 bases and 4 bases respectively, with 8 bases between them. This CDR3 comprises 12 residues. This CDR3 reads CASSRRGETQYF. CDR3 in DNA: TGTGCCAGCAGTCGCAGGGGAGAGACCCAGTACTTC.

This clonotype was observed a few times. The chain links TRBV27 to TRBJ2-5; no reliable D call. The germline gives CDR1 MNHEY, CDR2 SMNVEV (reference sequence). The CDR3 spans 14 residues. Trimming pared 0 bases from V and 1 base from J, leaving 6 bases between. The CDR3: CASSLSLIQETQYF. CDR3 DNA sequence: TGTGCCAGCAGTTTATCTCTCATCCAAGAGACCCAGTACTTC.